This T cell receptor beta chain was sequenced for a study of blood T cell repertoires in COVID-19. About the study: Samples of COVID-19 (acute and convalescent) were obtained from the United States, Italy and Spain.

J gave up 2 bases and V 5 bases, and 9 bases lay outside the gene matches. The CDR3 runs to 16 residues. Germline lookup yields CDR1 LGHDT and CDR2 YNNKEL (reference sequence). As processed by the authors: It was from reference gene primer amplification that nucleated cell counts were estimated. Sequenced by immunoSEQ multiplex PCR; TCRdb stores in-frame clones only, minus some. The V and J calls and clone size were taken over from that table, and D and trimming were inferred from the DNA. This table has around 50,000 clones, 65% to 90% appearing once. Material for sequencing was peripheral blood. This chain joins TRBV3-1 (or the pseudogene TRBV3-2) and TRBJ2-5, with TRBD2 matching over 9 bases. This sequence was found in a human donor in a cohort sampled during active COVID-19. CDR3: CASSEGLAGSQETQYF. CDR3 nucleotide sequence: TGTGCCAGCAGCGAAGGCCTAGCGGGATCTCAAGAGACCCAGTACTTC.